Detailed here is one T cell receptor beta chain. The method was immunoSEQ multiplex PCR; TCRdb's version includes in-frame clones alone and lacks a portion of them. The table records approximately 170,000 clones, 90% to 95% of them present only once. These data are taken from a study of control samples from healthy donors and cancer patients. Germline V CDR1 and CDR2: LNHDA, SQIVND (reference sequence). V dropped 4 bases and J dropped 6; count of bases not matched to a gene: 5. There are 14 residues in the CDR3. This receptor was identified in a woman aged 60-70 years in good health. Sequencing was carried out using blood. The genes are TRBV19 and TRBJ1-5; 8 bases are shared with TRBD1. The CDR3 sequence: CASSTGGWPQPQHF. The CDR3 DNA reads TGTGCCAGTAGTACAGGGGGCTGGCCTCAGCCCCAGCATTTT.